Listed here is a single T cell receptor (beta chain). This record comes from a study of CD8+ T cells in alopecia areata. The treatment was: oral pan-JAK inhibitor, 5-10 mg twice daily. It was cDNA, reverse transcribed from extracted RNA, that served as the sequencing template. The protocol was immunoSEQ multiplex PCR, while the TCRdb copy is restricted to in-frame clones and leaves out a portion. In the table there are about 94,000 clones, 60% to 80% of which are singletons. The sample was CD8+ T cells sorted from blood, taken at week 44, from a patient treated with tofacitinib. The source of this sequence is a human donor with alopecia areata.

The CDR3 spells CASSLTGTTDTQYF. CDR3 in DNA: TGTGCCAGCAGCTTGACCGGGACCACAGATACGCAGTATTTT. The chain is built from TRBV7-9 and TRBJ2-3, with D perhaps being TRBD1 or TRBD2 (5 bases each). The CDR3 extends over 14 amino acids. Trimming cost V 3 bases and J 2 bases, with 9 bases left between them. The germline V gene has CDR1 SEHNR and CDR2 FQNEAQ (reference sequence).